Listed here are 8 T cell receptor beta chains from one sample, sequenced in a study of blood T cell repertoires in COVID-19. Method: immunoSEQ multiplex PCR; TCRdb's copy keeps in-frame clones and lacks some. Of approximately 220,000 clones listed, around 90% were seen once; the top ten hold about 16%. The sequenced sample was PBMCs or T cells enriched from blood (not recorded which). These receptors were taken from a man aged 30 to 39 who had been exposed to COVID-19.

This sequence joins TRBV4-3 and TRBJ1-2; a weak D match, TRBD1 (6 bases). The germline gives CDR1 LGHNA, CDR2 YSLEER. V lost 0 bases, J lost 9 bases, and 23 bases lay in between. The CDR3 runs to 17 residues. The CDR3 region has the DNA TGCGCCAGCAGCCAAGATCATTCCCCAGGGGATTTCGAGCGCTACACCTTC. Its translation is CASSQDHSPGDFERYTF.

CDR3 sequence (DNA): TGCGCCAGCAGCCAAATCGAACTTCCCAGGGGGATAGGTGAAAAACTGTTTTTT. Translating it yields CASSQIELPRGIGEKLFF. The chain carries TRBV4-1 and TRBJ1-4; TRBD1 matches at 7 bases. CDR3 length: 18 amino acids. V was pared by 2 bases and J by 7 bases, with 16 bases of the junction left unmatched. Germline V gene lookup returns CDR1 MGHRA and CDR2 YSYEKL.

This clone was counted a few times. The chain recombines TRBV15 with TRBJ2-2, with D perhaps TRBD2 (6 bases). The germline V gene encodes CDR1 LNHNV and CDR2 YYDKDF (reference sequence). This CDR3 has 15 residues. The V end was cut by 1 base, the J end by 1 base, with 7 bases between. The CDR3 region has the DNA TGTGCCACCAGCAGAGGACTAGAGAACACCGGGGAGCTGTTTTTT. Translation gives CATSRGLENTGELFF.

The V call is TRBV5-1, the J call TRBJ2-3; TRBD2 is a possible D gene (6 bases). Germline values: CDR1 SGHRS, CDR2 YFSETQ. CDR3 length equals 16 residues. Trimming took off 2 bases at V and 2 bases at J, with 15 bases between the two ends. CDR3 amino acids: CASSLLGTGYTDTQYF. CDR3 bases: TGCGCCAGCAGCTTACTAGGGACTGGGTACACAGATACGCAGTATTTT.

The genes are TRBV24-1 and TRBJ2-1; D may be TRBD2 (6 bases). The CDR3 runs to 15 residues. V was cut by 4 bases and J by 7 bases, with 16 bases left in between. CDR1 is KGHDR and CDR2 is SFDVKD in the germline V gene. CDR3 coding DNA: TGTGCCACCAGTGACCAAGCCGGGGGATTTAATGAGCAGTTCTTC. Translation: CATSDQAGGFNEQFF.

The chain has TRBV5-1 and TRBJ2-3; TRBD2 might be the D (5 bases). The V end was cut by 4 bases, the J end by 3 bases, with 9 bases between. The CDR3 has 13 residues. Germline CDR1 is SGHRS and CDR2 is YFSETQ. The CDR3 is CASSGGDTDTQYF. CDR3 DNA sequence: TGCGCCAGCAGCGGAGGAGATACAGATACGCAGTATTTT.

The V and J genes are TRBV5-6 and TRBJ2-7; 8 positions agree with TRBD1. The CDR3 is made up of 16 amino acids. Germline V gives CDR1 SGHDT, CDR2 YYEEEE. The V gene end was trimmed by 6 bases and the J gene end by 3 bases; junction bases not matched to a gene: 14. The CDR3 DNA is TGTGCCAGCACCCCGTCACAGGGGGACTCATTCTACGAGCAGTACTTC. It translates to CASTPSQGDSFYEQYF.

The chain uses TRBV7-9 and TRBJ2-5, with D possibly TRBD1 on 6 matching bases. The CDR3 spans 17 residues. CDR1 is SEHNR and CDR2 is FQNEAQ in the germline V gene (reference sequence). V was shortened by 2 bases and J by 3 bases, with 19 bases between the two germline ends. CDR3 in DNA: TGTGCCAGCAGCTTAACAGGGCCAGCTCGAAGCGAAGAGACCCAGTACTTC. Translated: CASSLTGPARSEETQYF.